This T cell receptor beta chain comes out of a study of patients and donors after allogeneic stem cell transplantation. J lost 5 bases, V lost 1 base, and 5 bases had no gene match. This CDR3 has 16 residues. TCRdb re-analysed the RT-PCR reads in MiXCR, keeping a single row per CDR3 protein. The repertoire holds 200,000 to 250,000 distinct CDR3 sequences, with about 14% as singletons. This receptor was obtained from a human donor who was either an allogeneic HSCT recipient or a stem cell or donor lymphocyte infusion donor (not recorded which). It is not recorded whose cells these are; they may come from a transplant donor. V gene TRBV12-3 or TRBV12-4 combines with J gene TRBJ2-5, with TRBD2 matching over 12 bases. The source material was blood, either unsorted or a sorted T cell fraction (not recorded which). CDR3 sequence: CASSLEASGRAETQYF. CDR3 nucleotides: TGTGCCAGCAGTTTAGAGGCTAGCGGGAGGGCCGAGACCCAGTACTTC.